This T cell receptor beta chain was found in a study of shared clonotypes between healthy human individuals. In the original processing: Junction-only sequences without quality scores were provided by ImmunoSEQ, so filtering was different. The method was immunoSEQ multiplex PCR; TCRdb's version includes in-frame clones alone and lacks a portion of them. The DNA was the basis for D and trimming; V, J and clone size are from that table. The table lists some 660,000 clones, about three quarters of them singletons, with roughly 1.9% in the top ten. General study points: Across several donors, naive CD4 shared roughly 5%, naive CD8 more than 3%, memory CD4 roughly 2.2%, memory CD8 0.4%.

A word on this clone: The antigen is unknown.

The sample was memory CD4+ T cells sorted from blood. Subset reported: CD45RA-negative fraction. This receptor was identified in a woman under 40 in good health.

The CDR3 loop reads CASSLGQPDSGNTIYF. CDR3 nucleotides: TGTGCCAGCAGCTTAGGACAGCCCGACTCTGGAAACACCATATATTTT. The V and J genes are TRBV7-7 and TRBJ1-3; TRBD1 is a possible D gene (5 bases). The CDR3 is 16 amino acids. The V gene's germline CDR1 is SSHAT and CDR2 FNYEAQ (reference sequence). Trimming cost V 1 base and J 0 bases, with 10 bases left between them.